The 5 T cell receptor beta chains reported below all come from one sample, sequenced in a study of T cell responses to AZD1222 COVID-19 vaccine. Assay: immunoSEQ multiplex PCR; the TCRdb copy retains only in-frame clones and omits some. This sample has almost 70,000 clones, with approximately 87% found just once. Specimen: peripheral blood, collected 28 days after the second AZD1222 dose. The receptors originated from an adult who received the AZD1222 COVID-19 vaccine.

This rearrangement joins TRBV4-1 to TRBJ1-2, with unresolved D. V lost 2 bases, J lost 4 bases, and 8 bases lay in between. Germline-derived CDR1 and CDR2 are MGHRA and YSYEKL. CDR3 length: 13 amino acids. This CDR3 reads CASSQPGIYGYTF. The CDR3 DNA is TGCGCCAGCAGCCAACCAGGTATCTATGGCTACACCTTC.

This clone was recorded a few times. The V and J genes are TRBV6-5 and TRBJ2-1; D may be TRBD2 (6 bases). This CDR3 has 13 amino acids. The V gene's germline CDR1 is MNHEY and CDR2 SVGAGI. Trimming left V 8 bases short and J 8 bases short, with 16 bases between. CDR3 DNA: TGTGCCAGCGCGTCGACCCGCGGGGATGAGCAGTTCTTC. Its translation is CASASTRGDEQFF.

The V call is TRBV5-1, the J call TRBJ1-2; D might be TRBD1 (5 bases). Germline V gene data show CDR1 as SGHRS and CDR2 as YFSETQ. Trimming took 4 bases from V and 8 from J, leaving 18 bases between them. The CDR3 runs to 14 residues. CDR3: CASSAGASTVGYTF. The CDR3 DNA reads TGCGCCAGCAGCGCTGGGGCGAGTACGGTAGGCTACACCTTC.

This rearrangement joins TRBV19 to TRBJ1-2; no clear D. Trimming left V 5 bases short and J 4 bases short, with 11 bases between. The CDR3 totals 13 residues. The V gene's germline CDR1 is LNHDA and CDR2 SQIVND (reference sequence). The CDR3 DNA follows: TGTGCCAGTAGTGCACAGCAGTCCTATGGCTACACCTTC. Encoded protein: CASSAQQSYGYTF.

This chain connects TRBV18 to TRBJ2-3, with 12 bases identical to TRBD1. CDR1 KGHSH and CDR2 LQKENI come from the germline V gene. This CDR3 comprises 17 residues. J lost 4 bases, V lost 3 bases, and 8 bases had no gene match. This chain's CDR3 is CASSPNPGQGAADTQYF. CDR3 sequence (DNA): TGTGCCAGCTCACCCAACCCGGGACAGGGGGCTGCAGATACGCAGTATTTT.